This T cell receptor (beta chain) derives from a study of T cells after yellow fever vaccination. Across the study: SMART-Seq v4 Ultra Low Input prepared the low-cell-number fractions. Study conclusions and caveats: Highly abundant clonotypes carried over from the bulk population could end up in FACS-sorted repertoires as contaminants.

CDR1 and CDR2 (germline): SGHTA, FQGNSA. V was clipped by 2 bases and J by 11 bases, with 16 bases between them. CDR3 length: 13 amino acids. Conversion of TCR transcripts into cDNA relied on 5'RACE template switching, which added a universal primer site and UMIs. TCRdb reprocessed the 5' RACE reads via MiXCR and lists one record per CDR3 protein. Here the sample spans about 69,000 distinct CDR3 sequences, 5.9% being singletons. This clonotype was seen many times. As yet, its antigen is unknown. The sequence came from a man aged 18 to 29 who received the YFV17D yellow fever vaccine. Sequenced here: CD4+ T cells sorted from PBMCs, sampled more than 13 days after the first yellow fever vaccination. The rearrangement links TRBV7-2 to TRBJ2-7; D remains ambiguous. CDR3: CASSLNQRDVEYF. CDR3 sequence (DNA): TGTGCCAGCAGCTTAAATCAAAGGGATGTGGAGTACTTC. The full variable domain, completed using reference TRBV7-2 and TRBJ2-7, is GAGVSQSPSNKVTEKGKDVELRCDPISGHTALYWYRQSLGQGLEFLIYFQGNSAPDKSGLPSDRFSAERTGGSVSTLTIQRTQQEDSAVYLCASSLNQRDVEYFGPGTRLTVT.